This TCR beta chain was sequenced during a study of OX40 agonist ivuxolimab in advanced cancers. Points from the study as a whole: Nonresponders included some who also had low normalized T-cell clonal expansion.

The method was immunoSEQ multiplex PCR; TCRdb's version includes in-frame clones alone and lacks a portion of them. There are some 11,000 clones in the sample; more than 75% occur only once, and 25% to 35% lies in the top ten. Concerning this clone itself: As yet, its antigen is unknown.

CDR1 and CDR2 (germline): SGHAT, FQNNGV. Deletions cut 3 bases from V and 8 bases from J, with 20 bases between. The CDR3 extends over 16 amino acids. At baseline, cycle 4 day 1, and cycle 7 day 1, blood was sampled. The origin of this receptor is an adult with an advanced solid tumor such as melanoma, head and neck, liver or kidney cancer. Material: CD4+ or CD8+ T cells sorted from blood, obtained in a trial of the OX40 agonist ivuxolimab. The genes are TRBV11-2 and TRBJ2-1; D is perhaps TRBD2 (5 bases). The CDR3 bases are TGTGCCAGCAGCTTGAACTACGGGATCTACGGCGATGAGCAGTTCTTC. This encodes CASSLNYGIYGDEQFF.